These 21 T cell receptor beta chains originate from one sample sequenced in a study of response to subunit inactivated influenza vaccine (dated by TCRdb to about 2018). The protocol used for the library was RT-PCR. TCRdb shows the sequencer as Illumina HiSeq 2500. TCRdb reprocessing: public reads trimmed at Q25 with fastp, clones called with MiXCR, in-frame beta chains kept. Each entry merges the rows of one CDR3 protein and shows their most common DNA and genes. This sample comprises approximately 530,000 distinct CDR3 sequences, 10% to 15% of them detected only once. Together, the top ten hold less than 15% of the sample. The sample's time point label, decoded: more than 35 days after influenza vaccine administration. The sample in question was PBMCs from blood, obtained about 40 days after vaccination. Source of these receptors: a man aged 50 or older who received an inactivated influenza vaccine. Donor details come from another sample of the same person, matched by shared clones.

The CDR3 DNA is TGCGCCAGCAGCGCGGTTGGTAGCGGGAGCTACGAGCAGTACTTC. It yields the protein CASSAVGSGSYEQYF. The chain has TRBV5-1 and TRBJ2-7, with 9 bases aligning to TRBD2. V shed 4 bases, J shed 3 bases, and the junction held 8 bases outside the gene matches. The CDR3 is made up of 15 amino acids. Per the germline V gene, CDR1 is SGHRS and CDR2 is YFSETQ. The entire variable domain, with the rest obtained from reference TRBV5-1 and TRBJ2-7, is as follows: KAGVTQTPRYLIKTRGQQVTLSCSPISGHRSVSWYQQTPGQGLQFLFEYFSETQRNKGNFPGRFSGRQFSNSRSEMNVSTLELGDSALYLCASSAVGSGSYEQYFGPGTRLTVT.

Of note for this clonotype: A junction end diverges from the germline sequence, so it may reflect a read error. The rearrangement joins TRBV20-1 to TRBJ2-7; 8 nucleotides align to TRBD1. The germline V gene encodes CDR1 DFQATT and CDR2 SNEGSKA (reference sequence). This CDR3 has 15 residues. The CDR3 here is CCAREVRDRYYEQYF. The CDR3 DNA follows: TGCTGTGCTAGAGAGGTGCGGGACAGGTACTACGAGCAGTACTTC.

This clonotype appeared many times. The gene calls are TRBV6-5 and TRBJ2-5; TRBD1 agrees at 9 bases. The CDR3 sequence is 16 residues long. From germline, CDR1 is MNHEY and CDR2 SVGAGI. The trim removed 4 bases at V and 5 bases at J, leaving 11 bases unmatched. The CDR3, as DNA: TGTGCCAGCAGTTCCCTGAGGACAGGGGCGCCTGAGACCCAGTACTTC. This encodes CASSSLRTGAPETQYF.

This clonotype was picked up a small number of times. V is TRBV28 and J is TRBJ2-6, with a weak D call TRBD2 (5 bases). The CDR3 length is 16 residues. Trimming cost V 6 bases and J 2 bases, with 14 bases left between them. CDR1 is MDHEN, CDR2 SYDVKM, per germline. The CDR3: CASSRADLTGANVLTF. Here the CDR3 DNA reads TGTGCCAGCAGCCGAGCGGACCTTACTGGGGCCAACGTCCTGACTTTC. The variable domain in full, with the rest retrieved from reference TRBV28 and TRBJ2-6, is DVKVTQSSRYLVKRTGEKVFLECVQDMDHENMFWYRQDPGLGLRLIYFSYDVKMKEKGDIPEGYSVSREKKERFSLILESASTNQTSMYLCASSRADLTGANVLTFGAGSRLTVL.

This clonotype showed up just a few times. The rearrangement joins TRBV12-3 or TRBV12-4 to TRBJ1-3; 8 nucleotides agree with TRBD1. With 5 bases clipped from V and 0 bases from J, the junction kept 6 bases outside the gene matches. This CDR3 spans 16 amino acids. This CDR3 reads CASSPDRGRSGNTIYF. CDR3 DNA: TGTGCCAGCAGTCCAGACAGGGGACGCTCTGGAAACACCATATATTTT.

This clonotype appeared a few times. This chain connects TRBV5-1 to TRBJ2-7, with TRBD2 as a possible D gene (6 bases). V was clipped by 4 bases and J by 3 bases, with 17 bases between them. The germline V gene encodes CDR1 SGHRS and CDR2 YFSETQ. CDR3 length equals 15 residues. Here the CDR3 reads CASSRAGTDYYEQYF. In nucleotides, the CDR3 is TGCGCCAGCAGCCGGGCGGGAACGGATTACTACGAGCAGTACTTC.

This clonotype was observed at least ten times. The rearrangement links TRBV20-1 to TRBJ2-3, with 11 bases lining up with TRBD2. The ends lost 6 bases at V and 0 bases at J; junction bases unmatched: 2. Germline V gene lookup returns CDR1 DFQATT and CDR2 SNEGSKA (reference sequence). This CDR3 comprises 14 residues. CDR3 DNA sequence: TGCAGTGCCAGGACTAGCGGGAGCACAGATACGCAGTATTTT. Protein sequence: CSARTSGSTDTQYF.

CDR3 nucleotide sequence: TGTGCCAGCAGCTCCCCGGGACAGACTTCCTACGAGCAGTACTTC. It specifies CASSSPGQTSYEQYF. The J gene is TRBJ2-7, the V gene TRBV11-2, with 7 bases identical to TRBD1. This CDR3 is 15 amino acids long. Germline V gene lookup returns CDR1 SGHAT and CDR2 FQNNGV. J gave up 1 base and V 4 bases, and 7 bases lay outside the gene matches.

This rearrangement joins TRBV4-1 to TRBJ2-3; 11 bases align to TRBD1. This CDR3 is 16 amino acids long. Germline V gene sequence: CDR1 MGHRA, CDR2 YSYEKL. The junction had 3 bases not matched to a gene; V was cut back by 3 bases and J by 1 base. CDR3 sequence reads: CASSQRDRGGTDTQYF. CDR3 sequence (DNA): TGCGCCAGCAGCCAGAGGGACAGGGGGGGCACAGATACGCAGTATTTT.

This clonotype has just a few counts. The chain joins TRBV10-3 to TRBJ2-2, with 10 bases lining up with TRBD1. Germline loops: CDR1 ENHRY, CDR2 SYGVKD. V shed 8 bases, J shed 6 bases, and the junction held 12 bases outside the gene matches. This CDR3 comprises 16 residues. The CDR3 sequence: CAIDAEGGQGSGELFF. CDR3 nucleotide sequence: TGTGCCATCGATGCCGAGGGGGGACAGGGGTCCGGGGAGCTGTTTTTT.

This chain links TRBV20-1 with TRBJ2-3, with D uncertain. Trimming removed 1 base from V and 1 base from J, with 9 bases in between. The CDR3 is made up of 14 amino acids. In germline, CDR1 is DFQATT, CDR2 SNEGSKA (reference sequence). The DNA for the CDR3 is TGCAGTGCTAGAGTCTACCAGGGCACAGATACGCAGTATTTT. Translation: CSARVYQGTDTQYF.

The chain couples TRBV27 to TRBJ2-7; TRBD2 matches 10 bases. CDR1 and CDR2 from the germline V gene are MNHEY and SMNVEV (reference sequence). V shed 4 bases and J 3 bases; nucleotides not matched to a gene: 6. This CDR3 is 15 amino acids long. The CDR3 here is CASSSLLAGGYEQYF. The CDR3 DNA reads TGTGCCAGCAGTTCCCTCTTAGCGGGGGGCTACGAGCAGTACTTC.

This clonotype was seen repeatedly, ten times or more. CDR3 coding DNA: TGCGCCAGCAGCCAAGGTTTTCAGGGTCAGCCCCAGCATTTT. This gives the protein CASSQGFQGQPQHF. The chain couples TRBV4-3 to TRBJ1-5; tentative D call: TRBD1 (5 bases). The CDR3 consists of 14 residues. V was shortened by 1 base and J by 6 bases, with 10 bases between the two germline ends. The germline V gene encodes CDR1 LGHNA and CDR2 YSLEER.

This clonotype turned up a few times. This rearrangement joins TRBV20-1 to TRBJ2-7; TRBD2 agrees at 10 bases. The junction had 3 bases not matched to a gene; V was cut back by 3 bases and J by 1 base. Germline values: CDR1 DFQATT, CDR2 SNEGSKA (reference sequence). This CDR3 is 14 amino acids long. The CDR3 region has the DNA TGCAGTGCTAGCAAGACTAGCGGGTCCTACGAGCAGTACTTC. Amino acids: CSASKTSGSYEQYF.

The CDR3 nucleotides are TGCGCCAGCACCCCGGACAGGGGGCGGAATGAGCAGTTCTTC. Amino acids: CASTPDRGRNEQFF. The V call is TRBV5-1, the J call TRBJ2-1; TRBD1 matches at 11 bases. Germline CDR1 reads SGHRS; CDR2 reads YFSETQ. The ends lost 6 bases at V and 7 bases at J; junction bases unmatched: 6. There are 14 residues in the CDR3.

Of note for this clonotype: A junction end diverges from the germline sequence, so it may reflect a read error. This chain joins TRBV20-1 and TRBJ1-1; D gene ambiguous. The CDR3 is 10 amino acids. The germline CDR1 and CDR2 sequences are DFQATT and SNEGSKA (reference sequence). CDR3 protein: CSASNSEAFF. The CDR3 coding sequence is TGCAGTGCTAGTAACAGTGAAGCTTTCTTT.

The V call is TRBV20-1, the J call TRBJ2-1; 8 bases align to TRBD2. Looked up from germline, CDR1 is DFQATT and CDR2 is SNEGSKA (reference sequence). The CDR3 has 17 residues. V trimming: 0 bases; J trimming: 2 bases; junction bases outside the gene matches: 9. CDR3 sequence: CSARDARAGGPYNEQFF. The CDR3 DNA reads TGCAGTGCTAGAGATGCCCGGGCGGGAGGTCCCTACAATGAGCAGTTCTTC.

This clonotype occurred a few times. The rearrangement uses TRBV6-2 or TRBV6-3 and TRBJ1-1, with 8 positions matching TRBD1. Germline-derived CDR1 and CDR2 are MNHEY and SVGEGT. This CDR3 has 15 residues. V trimming: 0 bases; J trimming: 4 bases; junction bases outside the gene matches: 4. This chain's CDR3 is CASSYSSGGGTEAFF. The CDR3 nucleotides are TGTGCCAGCAGTTACTCGTCAGGGGGCGGCACTGAAGCTTTCTTT.

This clonotype turned up a few times. This chain joins TRBV20-1 and TRBJ2-1, with unresolved D. CDR1 DFQATT and CDR2 SNEGSKA come from the germline V gene (reference sequence). This CDR3 region has 14 residues. V lost 6 bases and J 1 base, leaving 13 bases between the germline ends. The CDR3 DNA follows: TGCAGTGCCCCGAAAGGGATTTCCTACAATGAGCAGTTCTTC. This codes for CSAPKGISYNEQFF.

This clonotype was found many times. This chain links TRBV20-1 with TRBJ2-1; no firm D call. The germline V and J ends were trimmed by 1 base and 2 bases, with 12 bases remaining between them. The CDR3 has 15 residues. Germline lookup yields CDR1 DFQATT and CDR2 SNEGSKA (reference sequence). Here the CDR3 DNA reads TGCAGTGCTAGAGTTCTAGTTGGACCCTACAATGAGCAGTTCTTC. This sequence encodes CSARVLVGPYNEQFF.

The rearrangement uses TRBV12-3 or TRBV12-4 and TRBJ1-1, with a possible D match to TRBD1 (5 bases). Trimming took 8 bases from V and 10 from J, leaving 14 bases between them. The CDR3 loop spans 11 amino acids. The CDR3 bases are TGTGCCAGCGGAGGGGTCTTGGGAGCTTTCTTT. Amino acids: CASGGVLGAFF.